This T cell receptor beta chain was observed in a study of CD8+ T cells in alopecia areata. Turning to the study itself: Treated patients took oral tofacitinib at 5 to 10 mg twice daily. Patients remained on tofacitinib for 6 to 18 months and then went 6 months without it.

Sequencing used cDNA as its template, made by extracting RNA and reverse transcribing it. Sequenced by immunoSEQ multiplex PCR; TCRdb stores in-frame clones only, minus some. The data contain hundreds of thousands of clones, approximately 61% of them singletons. Germline loops: CDR1 MNHEY, CDR2 SMNVEV (reference sequence). Trimming left V 3 bases short and J 4 bases short, with 10 bases between. The CDR3 extends over 14 amino acids. Patients with alopecia areata provided lesional scalp punch biopsies as well as peripheral blood. PBMC-derived CD4+ and CD8+ T cells were sorted. The sample was CD4+ T cells sorted from blood, taken at week 0. This clonotype was obtained from a human donor with alopecia areata. V is TRBV27 and J is TRBJ2-1, with D perhaps TRBD2 (6 bases). CDR3: CASSFSAGYNEQFF. DNA for the CDR3: TGTGCCAGCAGTTTCTCGGCGGGATACAATGAGCAGTTCTTC.